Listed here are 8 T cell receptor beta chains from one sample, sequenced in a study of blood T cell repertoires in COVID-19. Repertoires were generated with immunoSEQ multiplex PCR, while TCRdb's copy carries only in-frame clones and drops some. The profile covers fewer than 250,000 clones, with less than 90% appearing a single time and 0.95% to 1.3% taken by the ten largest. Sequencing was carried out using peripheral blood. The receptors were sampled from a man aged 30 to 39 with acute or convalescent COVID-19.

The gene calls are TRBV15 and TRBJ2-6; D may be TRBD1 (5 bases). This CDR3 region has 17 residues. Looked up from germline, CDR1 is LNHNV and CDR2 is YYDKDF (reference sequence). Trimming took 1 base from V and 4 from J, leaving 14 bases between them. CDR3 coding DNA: TGTGCCACCAGCAGAGGGGTAGGGGCGCCGGGGGCCAACGTCCTGACTTTC. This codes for CATSRGVGAPGANVLTF.

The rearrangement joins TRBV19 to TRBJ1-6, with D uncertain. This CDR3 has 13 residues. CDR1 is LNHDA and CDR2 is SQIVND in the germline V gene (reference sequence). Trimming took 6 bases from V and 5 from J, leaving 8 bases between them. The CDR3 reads CASRWADNSPLHF. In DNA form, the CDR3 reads TGTGCCAGTAGGTGGGCCGATAATTCACCCCTCCACTTT.

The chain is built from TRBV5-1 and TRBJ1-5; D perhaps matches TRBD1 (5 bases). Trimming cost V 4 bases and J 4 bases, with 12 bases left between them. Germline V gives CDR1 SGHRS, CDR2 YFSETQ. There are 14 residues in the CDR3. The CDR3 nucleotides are TGCGCCAGCAGCCCTGAGGCAGGGAATCAGCCCCAGCATTTT. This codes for CASSPEAGNQPQHF.

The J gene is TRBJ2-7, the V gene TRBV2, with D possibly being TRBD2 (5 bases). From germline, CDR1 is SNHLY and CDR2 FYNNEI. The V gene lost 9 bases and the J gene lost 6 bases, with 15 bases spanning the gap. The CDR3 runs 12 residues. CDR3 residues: CASRQSRAEQYF. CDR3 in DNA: TGTGCCAGTAGGCAATCGAGGGCCGAGCAGTACTTC.

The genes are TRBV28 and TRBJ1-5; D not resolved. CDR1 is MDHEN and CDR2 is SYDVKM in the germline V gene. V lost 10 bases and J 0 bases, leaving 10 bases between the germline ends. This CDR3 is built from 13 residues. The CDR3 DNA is TGTGCCACCGCGAGGTATAGCAATCAGCCCCAGCATTTT. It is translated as CATARYSNQPQHF.

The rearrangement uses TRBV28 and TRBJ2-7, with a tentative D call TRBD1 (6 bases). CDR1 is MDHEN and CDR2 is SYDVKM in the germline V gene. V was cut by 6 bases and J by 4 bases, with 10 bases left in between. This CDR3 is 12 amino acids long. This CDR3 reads CASRDTGYEQYF. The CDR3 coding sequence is TGTGCCAGCAGAGATACAGGGTACGAGCAGTACTTC.

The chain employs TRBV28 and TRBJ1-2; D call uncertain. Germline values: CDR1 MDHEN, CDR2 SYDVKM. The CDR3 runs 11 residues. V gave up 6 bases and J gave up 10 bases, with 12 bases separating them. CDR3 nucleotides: TGTGCCAGCAGGCGAGTCCCGGTCTACACCTTC. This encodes CASRRVPVYTF.

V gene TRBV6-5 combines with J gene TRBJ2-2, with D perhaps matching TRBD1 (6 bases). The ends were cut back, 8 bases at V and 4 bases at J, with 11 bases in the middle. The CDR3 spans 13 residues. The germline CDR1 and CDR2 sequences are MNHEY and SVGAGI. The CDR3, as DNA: TGTGCCAGCGGCAGGGGATCCACCGGGGAGCTGTTTTTT. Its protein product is CASGRGSTGELFF.